This passage covers 15 T cell receptor beta chains from one sample sequenced in a study of PD-L1 blockade in urothelial cancer. Using immunoSEQ multiplex PCR, the repertoire was profiled, and TCRdb retains in-frame clones only, with some absent. This sample has about 76,000 clones, with under 90% found just once. The sample consisted of PBMCs, taken around atezolizumab (anti-PD-L1) treatment. The receptors originated from a man in his 70s with urothelial cancer.

For this clone: At the DNA level, this CDR3 is encoded by other sequences in the same sample as well. This sequence joins TRBV5-4 and TRBJ2-7; perhaps TRBD2 as D (5 bases). Germline V lookup: CDR1 SGHNT, CDR2 YYREEE (reference sequence). The CDR3 covers 13 residues. V was clipped by 3 bases and J by 1 base, with 8 bases between them. As DNA, the CDR3 is TGTGCCAGCAGCTCAAGCGGTTCCTACGAGCAGTACTTC. Amino acid sequence: CASSSSGSYEQYF.

The chain recombines TRBV28 with TRBJ1-2, with 7 bases that match TRBD1. With V trimmed by 3 bases and J by 6 bases, 7 bases remained unmatched. CDR1 is MDHEN, CDR2 SYDVKM, per germline. The CDR3 consists of 14 residues. DNA for the CDR3: TGTGCCAGCAGTTTTCCCGACAGGGCCAATGGCTACACCTTC. Residues: CASSFPDRANGYTF.

V and J are TRBV28 and TRBJ1-4; D gene ambiguous. V shed 7 bases and J shed 5 bases, with 11 bases lying between them. The CDR3 is 13 amino acids. Germline values: CDR1 MDHEN, CDR2 SYDVKM. The CDR3 DNA follows: TGTGCCAGCAATGGGCCCCTAAATGAAAAACTGTTTTTT. Encoded protein: CASNGPLNEKLFF. The full variable domain, in which reference TRBV28 and TRBJ1-4 provide the parts outside the CDR3, is DVKVTQSSRYLVKRTGEKVFLECVQDMDHENMFWYRQDPGLGLRLIYFSYDVKMKEKGDIPEGYSVSREKKERFSLILESASTNQTSMYLCASNGPLNEKLFFGSGTQLSVL.

The chain combines TRBV11-2 with TRBJ2-3; 7 bases fit TRBD1. CDR1 and CDR2 (germline): SGHAT, FQNNGV. The trim removed 5 bases at V and 2 bases at J, leaving 7 bases unmatched. CDR3 length: 15 residues. The CDR3 region is CASSRMGQSTDTQYF. The CDR3 DNA reads as TGTGCCAGCAGCCGCATGGGACAGTCCACAGATACGCAGTATTTT.

J is TRBJ2-3 and V is TRBV11-2; perhaps TRBD2 as D (6 bases). Germline CDR1 SGHAT, CDR2 FQNNGV. This CDR3 contains 16 residues. V lost 2 bases to trimming and J lost 2 bases, with 14 bases between them. The CDR3: CASSLTPGGATDTQYF. Here the CDR3 DNA reads TGTGCCAGCAGCTTAACGCCTGGAGGGGCCACAGATACGCAGTATTTT.

The chain uses TRBV7-3 and TRBJ2-1; weak D call: TRBD1 (7 bases). Germline V gene data show CDR1 as SGHTA and CDR2 as FQGTGA. The CDR3 consists of 19 residues. Trimming left V 4 bases short and J 6 bases short, with 28 bases between. The CDR3 DNA sequence: TGTGCCAGCAGCTCACGGACAGGCGCCTTGACAGTGGGAGGCAATGAGCAGTTCTTC. It yields the protein CASSSRTGALTVGGNEQFF.

This clone was seen only a few times. J is TRBJ1-2 and V is TRBV10-1; 9 positions agree with TRBD1. The V segment lost 0 bases and the J segment 3 bases; nucleotides outside the gene matches: 11. Germline V CDR1 and CDR2: WNHNN, SYGVQD (reference sequence). CDR3 length: 18 residues. CDR3 coding DNA: TGCGCCAGCAGTGAGTCGATATGGAACAGGGGGCAAGACTATGGCTACACCTTC. Translated, it gives CASSESIWNRGQDYGYTF.

The V and J genes are TRBV28 and TRBJ1-1; 7 bases match TRBD1. V dropped 5 bases and J dropped 5; count of bases not matched to a gene: 5. The CDR3 contains 13 residues. CDR1 MDHEN and CDR2 SYDVKM come from the germline V gene. The CDR3 coding sequence is TGTGCCAGCAGTCCCGACAGGGCGACTGAAGCTTTCTTT. Translating gives CASSPDRATEAFF.

The chain is built from TRBV10-2 and TRBJ2-7, with 9 bases that match TRBD2. V lost 8 bases, J lost 6 bases, and 11 bases stayed unmatched. CDR3 length: 14 amino acids. Germline V gene sequence: CDR1 WSHSY, CDR2 SAAADI. The CDR3 region is CASSRSGSGLEQYF. CDR3 coding DNA: TGCGCCAGCTCACGTAGCGGGAGCGGCCTCGAGCAGTACTTC.

This chain links TRBV6-1 with TRBJ2-7, with a tentative D call TRBD1 (6 bases). V gave up 6 bases and J gave up 7 bases, with 16 bases separating them. Germline assignment: CDR1 MNHNS and CDR2 SASEGT. CDR3 length: 13 residues. As DNA, the CDR3 is TGTGCCAGCAGCGACAGGACCCCTGGGGAGCAGTACTTC. Its translation: CASSDRTPGEQYF.

The chain employs TRBV6-4 and TRBJ2-5; TRBD2 matches 10 bases. V gave up 6 bases and J gave up 5 bases; unmatched junction bases: 12. CDR1 and CDR2 (germline): MRHNA, SNTAGT. The CDR3 extends over 16 amino acids. CDR3 sequence reads: CASSLAGVRNLETQYF. The CDR3 nucleotides read TGTGCCAGCAGCCTAGCGGGAGTTCGTAATTTGGAGACCCAGTACTTC.

This chain uses TRBV19 with TRBJ2-6; 10 bases are a match to TRBD2. The CDR3 length is 20 residues. Germline trimming cut 0 bases from V and 2 bases from J; bases unmatched to any gene: 10. CDR1 LNHDA and CDR2 SQIVND come from the germline V gene (reference sequence). CDR3 in amino acids: CASSIDSGRILRAGANVLTF. CDR3 DNA sequence: TGTGCCAGTAGTATAGATAGCGGGAGGATCCTTAGGGCTGGGGCCAACGTCCTGACTTTC. The full variable domain, in which reference TRBV19 and TRBJ2-6 provide the parts outside the CDR3, is DGGITQSPKYLFRKEGQNVTLSCEQNLNHDAMYWYRQDPGQGLRLIYYSQIVNDFQKGDIAEGYSVSREKKESFPLTVTSAQKNPTAFYLCASSIDSGRILRAGANVLTFGAGSRLTVL.

The chain joins TRBV19 to TRBJ2-5; 12 positions agree with TRBD1. There are 15 residues in the CDR3. The J segment lost 5 bases and the V segment lost 5 bases, leaving 6 bases of the junction unmatched. CDR1 is LNHDA, CDR2 SQIVND, per germline (reference sequence). CDR3 DNA: TGTGCCAGTAGTTCCGGGACAGGGGGCGGTGAGACCCAGTACTTC. Translated, it gives CASSSGTGGGETQYF.

This clone was counted only a few times. This chain uses TRBV7-7 with TRBJ1-1, with TRBD1 matching over 8 bases. The CDR3 runs 14 residues. Germline CDR1 SSHAT, CDR2 FNYEAQ (reference sequence). Losses at the gene ends were 4 bases for V and 1 base for J; bases not matched to a gene: 2. The CDR3 coding sequence is TGTGCCAGCAGCTCAGGACAGGGGAACACTGAAGCTTTCTTT. It translates to CASSSGQGNTEAFF.

The chain links TRBV19 to TRBJ2-7; possible D gene TRBD2, 5 bases. Per germline, CDR1 LNHDA and CDR2 SQIVND (reference sequence). This CDR3 is built from 14 residues. The V end was cut by 4 bases, the J end by 1 base, with 11 bases between. CDR3 in DNA: TGTGCCAGTAGTAAGTTTCCGGGGTCCTACGAGCAGTACTTC. This encodes CASSKFPGSYEQYF.